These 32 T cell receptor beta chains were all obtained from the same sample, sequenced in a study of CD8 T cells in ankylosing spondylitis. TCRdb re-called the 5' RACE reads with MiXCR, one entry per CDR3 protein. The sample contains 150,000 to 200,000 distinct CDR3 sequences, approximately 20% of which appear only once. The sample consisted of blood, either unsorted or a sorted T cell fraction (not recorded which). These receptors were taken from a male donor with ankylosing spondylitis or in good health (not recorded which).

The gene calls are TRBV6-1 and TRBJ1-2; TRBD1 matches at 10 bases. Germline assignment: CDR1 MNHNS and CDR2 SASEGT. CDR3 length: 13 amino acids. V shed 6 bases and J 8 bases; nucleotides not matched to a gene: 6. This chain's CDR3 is CASSQGQGLGYTF. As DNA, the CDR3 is TGTGCCAGCAGCCAGGGACAGGGGCTCGGCTACACCTTC.

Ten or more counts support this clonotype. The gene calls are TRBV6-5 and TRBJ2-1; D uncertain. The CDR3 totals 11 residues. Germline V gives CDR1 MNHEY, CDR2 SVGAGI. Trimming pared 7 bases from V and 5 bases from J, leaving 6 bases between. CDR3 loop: CASTLHNEQFF. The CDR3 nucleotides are TGTGCCAGCACCCTTCACAATGAGCAGTTCTTC.

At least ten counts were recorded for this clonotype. DNA for the CDR3: TGCGCCAGCAGCCCCGGCCTGCCTAGCACAGATACGCAGTATTTT. This gives the protein CASSPGLPSTDTQYF. This chain joins TRBV4-1 and TRBJ2-3; D gene unclear. The length of the CDR3 is 15 residues. Germline values: CDR1 MGHRA, CDR2 YSYEKL. V lost 4 bases, J lost 0 bases, and 11 bases lay in between.

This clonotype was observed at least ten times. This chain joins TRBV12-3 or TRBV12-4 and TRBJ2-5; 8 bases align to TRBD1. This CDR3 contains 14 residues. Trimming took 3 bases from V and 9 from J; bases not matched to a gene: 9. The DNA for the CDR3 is TGTGCCAGCAGTTTGATCGACAGGGGATTAGCCCAGTACTTC. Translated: CASSLIDRGLAQYF.

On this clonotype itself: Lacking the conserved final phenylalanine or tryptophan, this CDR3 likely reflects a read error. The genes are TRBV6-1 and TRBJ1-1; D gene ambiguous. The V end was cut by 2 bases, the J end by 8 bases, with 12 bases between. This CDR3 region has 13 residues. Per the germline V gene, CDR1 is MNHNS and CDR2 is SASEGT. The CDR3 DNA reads TGTGCCAGCAGTGAATCGTACTGGGAAGAAGCTTTCCTT. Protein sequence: CASSESYWEEAFL.

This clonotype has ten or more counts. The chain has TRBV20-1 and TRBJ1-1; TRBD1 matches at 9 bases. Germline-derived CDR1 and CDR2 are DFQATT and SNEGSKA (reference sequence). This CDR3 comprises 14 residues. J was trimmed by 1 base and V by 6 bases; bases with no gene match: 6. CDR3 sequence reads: CSAGQGFGNTEAFF. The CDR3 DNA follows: TGCAGTGCCGGACAGGGGTTTGGGAACACTGAAGCTTTCTTT.

The CDR3 DNA reads as TGTGCCAGCAGCCAAGGGCGGGAGGGCTCCTACGAGCAGTACTTC. This encodes CASSQGREGSYEQYF. The V call is TRBV14, the J call TRBJ2-7; the match to TRBD2 covers 9 bases. Germline values: CDR1 SGHDN, CDR2 FVKESK. This CDR3 contains 15 residues. With V trimmed by 1 base and J by 0 bases, 1 base remained unmatched.

The CDR3 loop reads CASRPARENTEAFF. CDR3 nucleotide sequence: TGTGCCAGCAGGCCCGCGAGGGAGAACACTGAAGCTTTCTTT. The chain joins TRBV7-3 to TRBJ1-1; D ambiguous. This CDR3 has 14 amino acids. Germline CDR1 and CDR2: SGHTA and FQGTGA. V was clipped by 6 bases and J by 1 base, with 12 bases between them.

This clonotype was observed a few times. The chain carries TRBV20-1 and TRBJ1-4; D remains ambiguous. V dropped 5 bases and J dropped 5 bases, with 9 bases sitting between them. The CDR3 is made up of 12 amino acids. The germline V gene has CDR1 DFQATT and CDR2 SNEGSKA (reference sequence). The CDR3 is CSAGSRNEKLFF. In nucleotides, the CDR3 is TGCAGTGCTGGATCAAGAAATGAAAAACTGTTTTTT.

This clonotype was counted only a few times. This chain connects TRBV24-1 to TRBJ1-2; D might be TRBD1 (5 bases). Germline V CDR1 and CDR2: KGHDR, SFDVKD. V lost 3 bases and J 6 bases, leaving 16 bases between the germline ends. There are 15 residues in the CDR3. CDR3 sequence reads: CATSDTMGGADGYTF. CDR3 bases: TGTGCCACCAGTGATACAATGGGGGGTGCGGATGGCTACACCTTC.

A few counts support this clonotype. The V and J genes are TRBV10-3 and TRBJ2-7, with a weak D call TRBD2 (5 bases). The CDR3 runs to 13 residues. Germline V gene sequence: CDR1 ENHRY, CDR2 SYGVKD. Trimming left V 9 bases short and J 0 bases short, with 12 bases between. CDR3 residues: CAIGRGDSYEQYF. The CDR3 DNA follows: TGTGCCATAGGACGGGGAGACTCCTACGAGCAGTACTTC.

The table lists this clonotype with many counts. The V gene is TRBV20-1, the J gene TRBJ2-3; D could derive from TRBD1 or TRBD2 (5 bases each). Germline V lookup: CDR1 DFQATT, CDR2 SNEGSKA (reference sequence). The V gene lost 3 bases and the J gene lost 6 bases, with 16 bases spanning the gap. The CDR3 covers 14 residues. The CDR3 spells CSASFAGKGDTQYF. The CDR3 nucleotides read TGCAGTGCTAGCTTCGCGGGCAAGGGGGATACGCAGTATTTT.

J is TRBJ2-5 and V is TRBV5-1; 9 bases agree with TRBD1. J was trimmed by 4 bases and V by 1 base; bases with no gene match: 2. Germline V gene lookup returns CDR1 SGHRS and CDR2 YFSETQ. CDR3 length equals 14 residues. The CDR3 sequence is CASSLTQGAETQYF. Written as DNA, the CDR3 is TGCGCCAGCAGCTTGACACAGGGGGCAGAGACCCAGTACTTC.

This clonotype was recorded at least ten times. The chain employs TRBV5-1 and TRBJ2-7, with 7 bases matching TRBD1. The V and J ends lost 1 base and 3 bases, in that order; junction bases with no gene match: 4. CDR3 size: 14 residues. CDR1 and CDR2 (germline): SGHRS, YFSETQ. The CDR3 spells CASSLQGVNYEQYF. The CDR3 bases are TGCGCCAGCAGCTTGCAGGGGGTGAACTACGAGCAGTACTTC.

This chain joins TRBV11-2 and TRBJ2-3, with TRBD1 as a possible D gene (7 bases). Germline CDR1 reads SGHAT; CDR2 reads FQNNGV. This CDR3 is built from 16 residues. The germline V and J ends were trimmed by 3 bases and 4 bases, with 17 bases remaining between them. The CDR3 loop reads CASSFSRQGGPDTQYF. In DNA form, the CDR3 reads TGTGCCAGCAGCTTCAGCAGGCAGGGGGGACCAGATACGCAGTATTTT.

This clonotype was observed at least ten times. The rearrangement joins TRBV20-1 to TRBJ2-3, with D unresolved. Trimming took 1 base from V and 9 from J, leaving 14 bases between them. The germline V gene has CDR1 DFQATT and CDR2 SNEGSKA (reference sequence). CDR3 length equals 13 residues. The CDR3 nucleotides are TGCAGTGCTAGAGTAATATCACAGATAACGCAGTATTTT. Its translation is CSARVISQITQYF.

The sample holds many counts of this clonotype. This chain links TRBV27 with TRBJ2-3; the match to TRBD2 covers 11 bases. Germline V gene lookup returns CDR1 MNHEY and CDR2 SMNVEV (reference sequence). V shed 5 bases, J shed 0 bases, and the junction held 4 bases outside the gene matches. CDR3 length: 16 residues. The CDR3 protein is CASSVAGGVSTDTQYF. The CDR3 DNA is TGTGCCAGCAGTGTAGCGGGAGGGGTAAGCACAGATACGCAGTATTTT.

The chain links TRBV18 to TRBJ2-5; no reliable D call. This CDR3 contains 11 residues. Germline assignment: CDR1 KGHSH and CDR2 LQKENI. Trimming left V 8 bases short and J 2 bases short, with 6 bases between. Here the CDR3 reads CASGDQETQYF. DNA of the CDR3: TGTGCCAGCGGGGATCAAGAGACCCAGTACTTC. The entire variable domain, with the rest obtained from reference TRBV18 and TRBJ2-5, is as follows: NAGVMQNPRHLVRRRGQEARLRCSPMKGHSHVYWYRQLPEEGLKFMVYLQKENIIDESGMPKERFSAEFPKEGPSILRIQQVVRGDSAAYFCASGDQETQYFGPGTRLLVL.

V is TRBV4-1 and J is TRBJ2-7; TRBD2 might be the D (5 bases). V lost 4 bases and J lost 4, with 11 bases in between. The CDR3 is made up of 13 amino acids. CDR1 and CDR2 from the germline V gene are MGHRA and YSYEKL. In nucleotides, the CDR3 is TGCGCCAGCAGCCTCGGGGTTGCATACGAGCAGTACTTC. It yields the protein CASSLGVAYEQYF.

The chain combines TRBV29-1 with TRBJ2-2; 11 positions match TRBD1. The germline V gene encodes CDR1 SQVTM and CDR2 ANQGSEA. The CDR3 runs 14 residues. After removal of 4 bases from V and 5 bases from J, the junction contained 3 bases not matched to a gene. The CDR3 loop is CSVGRDRGTGELFF. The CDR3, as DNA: TGCAGCGTTGGGAGGGACAGGGGGACCGGGGAGCTGTTTTTT.

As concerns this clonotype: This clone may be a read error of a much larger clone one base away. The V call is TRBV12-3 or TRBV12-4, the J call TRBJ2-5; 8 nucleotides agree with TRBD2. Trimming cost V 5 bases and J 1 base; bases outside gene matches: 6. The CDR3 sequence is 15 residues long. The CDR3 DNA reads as TGTGCCAGCAGTCGACTAGCGAGAGGCCAAGAGACCCAGTACTTC. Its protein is CASSRLARGQETQYF.

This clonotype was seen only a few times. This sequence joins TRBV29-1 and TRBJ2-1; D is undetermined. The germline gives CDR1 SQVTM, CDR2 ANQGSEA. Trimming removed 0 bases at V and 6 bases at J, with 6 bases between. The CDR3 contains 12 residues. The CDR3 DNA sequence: TGCAGCGTTGAAGAAGCGCCCAATGAGCAGTTCTTC. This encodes CSVEEAPNEQFF.

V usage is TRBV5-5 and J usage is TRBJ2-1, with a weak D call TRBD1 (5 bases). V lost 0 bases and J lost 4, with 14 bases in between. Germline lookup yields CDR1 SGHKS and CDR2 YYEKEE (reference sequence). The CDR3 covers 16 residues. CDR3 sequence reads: CASSLAAAGRYNEQFF. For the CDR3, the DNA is TGTGCCAGCAGCTTGGCCGCGGCAGGGCGGTACAATGAGCAGTTCTTC.

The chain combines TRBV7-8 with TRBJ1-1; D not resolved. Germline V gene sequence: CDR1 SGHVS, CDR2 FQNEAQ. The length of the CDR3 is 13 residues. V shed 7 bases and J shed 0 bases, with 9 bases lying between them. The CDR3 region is CASTGFMNTEAFF. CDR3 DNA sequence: TGTGCCAGCACAGGATTCATGAACACTGAAGCTTTCTTT. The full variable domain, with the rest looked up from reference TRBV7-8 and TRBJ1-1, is GAGVSQSPRYKVAKRGQDVALRCDPISGHVSLFWYQQALGQGPEFLTYFQNEAQLDKSGLPSDRFFAERPEGSVSTLKIQRTQQEDSAVYLCASTGFMNTEAFFGQGTRLTVV.

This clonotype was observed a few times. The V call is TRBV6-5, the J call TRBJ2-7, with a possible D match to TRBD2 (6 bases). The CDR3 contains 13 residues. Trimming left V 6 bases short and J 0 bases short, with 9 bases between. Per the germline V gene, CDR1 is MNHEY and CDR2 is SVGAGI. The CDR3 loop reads CASRGDSSYEQYF. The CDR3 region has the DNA TGTGCCAGCAGAGGGGACTCCTCCTACGAGCAGTACTTC.

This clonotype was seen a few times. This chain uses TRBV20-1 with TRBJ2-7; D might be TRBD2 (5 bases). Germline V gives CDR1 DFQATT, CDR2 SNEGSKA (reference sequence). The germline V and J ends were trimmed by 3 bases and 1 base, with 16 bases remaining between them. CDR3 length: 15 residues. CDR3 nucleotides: TGCAGTGCTAGGATTACTAGGCTGGATTCCTACGAGCAGTACTTC. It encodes CSARITRLDSYEQYF.

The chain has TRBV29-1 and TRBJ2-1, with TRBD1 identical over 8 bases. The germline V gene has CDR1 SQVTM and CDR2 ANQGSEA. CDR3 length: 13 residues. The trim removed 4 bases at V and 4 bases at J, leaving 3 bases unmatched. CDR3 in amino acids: CSVVWTGYNEQFF. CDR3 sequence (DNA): TGCAGCGTTGTTTGGACAGGGTACAATGAGCAGTTCTTC.

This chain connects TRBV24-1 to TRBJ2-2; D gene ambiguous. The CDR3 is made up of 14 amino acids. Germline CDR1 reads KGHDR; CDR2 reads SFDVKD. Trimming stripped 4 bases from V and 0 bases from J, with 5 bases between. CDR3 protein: CATSEGANTGELFF. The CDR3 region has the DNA TGTGCCACCAGTGAAGGAGCGAACACCGGGGAGCTGTTTTTT.

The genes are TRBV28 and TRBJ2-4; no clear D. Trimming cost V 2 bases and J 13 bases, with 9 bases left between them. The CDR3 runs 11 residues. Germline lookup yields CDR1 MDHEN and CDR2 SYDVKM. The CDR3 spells CASSLRNVQYF. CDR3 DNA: TGTGCCAGCAGTTTACGTAACGTCCAGTACTTC.

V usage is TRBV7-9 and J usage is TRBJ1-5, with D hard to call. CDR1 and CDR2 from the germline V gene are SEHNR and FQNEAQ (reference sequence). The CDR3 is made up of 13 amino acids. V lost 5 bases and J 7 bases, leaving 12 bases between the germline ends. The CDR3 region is CASSEGVLQPQHF. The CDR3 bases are TGTGCCAGCAGCGAGGGTGTTTTGCAGCCCCAGCATTTT.

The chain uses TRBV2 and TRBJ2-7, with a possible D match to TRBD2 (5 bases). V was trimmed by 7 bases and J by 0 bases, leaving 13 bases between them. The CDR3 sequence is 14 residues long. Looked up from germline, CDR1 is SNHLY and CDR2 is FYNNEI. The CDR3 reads CASTGGSLSYEQYF. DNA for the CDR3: TGTGCCAGCACGGGCGGGTCCCTCTCCTACGAGCAGTACTTC.

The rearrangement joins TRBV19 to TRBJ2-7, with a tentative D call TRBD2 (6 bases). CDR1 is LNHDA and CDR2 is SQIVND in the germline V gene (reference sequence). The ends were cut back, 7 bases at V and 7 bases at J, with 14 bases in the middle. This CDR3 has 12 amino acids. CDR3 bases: TGTGCCAGTAAGGAGGGGTTGGGAGAGCAGTACTTC. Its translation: CASKEGLGEQYF.